This T cell receptor (beta chain) was retrieved from a study of response to subunit inactivated influenza vaccine. The CDR3 consists of 11 residues. Trimming took off 11 bases at V and 2 bases at J, with 10 bases between the two ends. CDR1 is SGHTA and CDR2 is FQGNSA in the germline V gene. MiXCR, applied by TCRdb to the RT-PCR reads, yields one record per CDR3 protein. The sample lists 550,000 to 600,000 distinct CDR3 sequences, about 12% seen once, with roughly 10% in the top ten. Here the sequenced sample was PBMCs from blood, taken on the day of vaccination. The receptor's source is a man aged 45-60 years who received an inactivated influenza vaccine. The chain uses TRBV7-2 and TRBJ2-7; D unresolved. In nucleotides, the CDR3 is TGTGCCCAAAGGCGTGCCTACGAGCAGTACTTC. As protein: CAQRRAYEQYF.